The 8 T cell receptor beta chains reported below all come from one sample, sequenced in a study of blood T cell repertoires in COVID-19. Sequencing was performed with immunoSEQ multiplex PCR; in TCRdb, only in-frame clones are kept and a portion is missing. The table includes a few hundred thousand clones, about 90% detected once. What was sequenced was peripheral blood. All receptors derive from a man in his forties with acute or convalescent COVID-19.

The chain carries TRBV6-2 or TRBV6-3 and TRBJ1-5, with D perhaps TRBD1 (6 bases). Deletions cut 5 bases from V and 3 bases from J, with 11 bases between. CDR1 is MNHEY, CDR2 SVGEGT, per germline. There are 14 residues in the CDR3. The CDR3 DNA sequence: TGTGCCAGCAGTACTTACAGGGCCAATCAGCCCCAGCATTTT. Protein product: CASSTYRANQPQHF.

This chain uses TRBV4-1 with TRBJ2-1, with 8 bases lining up with TRBD2. CDR1 is MGHRA, CDR2 YSYEKL, per germline. V shed 1 base and J 7 bases; nucleotides not matched to a gene: 9. The CDR3 length is 16 residues. CDR3 DNA sequence: TGCGCCAGCAGCCAAGTGGGAGCGGGGGCGGGAAATGAGCAGTTCTTC. Amino acid sequence: CASSQVGAGAGNEQFF.

The CDR3 coding sequence is TGTGCCAGCAGCCAATGGGCTGAAGCGGACCCGAGCACAGATACGCAGTATTTT. Protein sequence: CASSQWAEADPSTDTQYF. The chain is built from TRBV3-1 (or the pseudogene TRBV3-2) and TRBJ2-3, with a tentative D call TRBD2 (5 bases). Trimming pared 2 bases from V and 0 bases from J, leaving 18 bases between. CDR3 size: 18 residues. In germline, CDR1 is LGHDT, CDR2 YNNKEL (reference sequence).

The gene calls are TRBV19 and TRBJ2-4; weak D call: TRBD1 (6 bases). The CDR3 loop spans 15 amino acids. Germline loops: CDR1 LNHDA, CDR2 SQIVND (reference sequence). V lost 3 bases, J lost 4 bases, and 13 bases lay in between. CDR3 region: CASSIKDSQKNIQYF. The CDR3 coding sequence is TGTGCCAGTAGTATTAAGGACAGCCAGAAAAACATTCAGTACTTC.

The genes are TRBV30 and TRBJ1-1; the D is unclear. Germline V gene data show CDR1 as GTSNPN and CDR2 as SVGIG (reference sequence). Trimming left V 4 bases short and J 3 bases short, with 9 bases between. This CDR3 contains 12 residues. CDR3 DNA: TGTGCCTGGACTCCTATGGACACTGAAGCTTTCTTT. Protein product: CAWTPMDTEAFF.

The sample holds a few counts of this clone. J is TRBJ1-5 and V is TRBV15; 12 bases align to TRBD1. CDR1 is LNHNV, CDR2 YYDKDF, per germline (reference sequence). The CDR3 spans 16 residues. V was clipped by 6 bases and J by 6 bases; unmatched bases: 9. CDR3 sequence: CATRIWGQGAAQPQHF. The CDR3 DNA sequence: TGTGCCACCAGGATTTGGGGACAGGGGGCCGCTCAGCCCCAGCATTTT.

The chain is built from TRBV30 and TRBJ1-3; no clear D gene. The V end lost 8 bases, the J end lost 3 bases, and 5 bases lay between the germline ends. Germline V gives CDR1 GTSNPN, CDR2 SVGIG (reference sequence). CDR3 length: 10 residues. The CDR3: CATGGNTIYF. CDR3 nucleotide sequence: TGTGCCACCGGTGGAAACACCATATATTTT.

The genes are TRBV5-4 and TRBJ2-7, with D possibly being TRBD2 (5 bases). The germline CDR1 and CDR2 sequences are SGHNT and YYREEE (reference sequence). This CDR3 is 13 amino acids long. V was trimmed by 1 base and J by 2 bases, leaving 7 bases between them. In nucleotides, the CDR3 is TGTGCCAGCAGCTTGTTCGGGGCCTACGAGCAGTACTTC. Its translation is CASSLFGAYEQYF.